The 10 T cell receptor beta chains presented below share a single source sample, sequenced in a study of identical twins. TCRdb processed the 5' RACE reads anew with MiXCR; each CDR3 protein has one entry. The table includes 200,000 to 250,000 distinct CDR3 sequences, 7% detected once. The sample was also linked to a second study, of yellow fever vaccine responses in identical twins.

The sample was memory (CD45RO+) T cells sorted from blood. These receptor sequences come from a woman aged 18-29 years in good health.

This clonotype was counted a few times. The genes are TRBV3-1 and TRBJ2-2, with D possibly being TRBD1 (5 bases). With 4 bases removed from V and 5 bases from J, the gap between germline ends came to 17 bases. Germline lookup yields CDR1 LGHDT and CDR2 YNNKEL (reference sequence). The CDR3 length is 16 residues. The CDR3 DNA is TGTGCCAGCAGCCTTGTAGGGGCCGATTTTACCGGGGAGCTGTTTTTT. This codes for CASSLVGADFTGELFF.

The chain carries TRBV9 and TRBJ2-5; 8 bases align to TRBD2. Looked up from germline, CDR1 is SGDLS and CDR2 is YYNGEE. The trim removed 4 bases at V and 2 bases at J, leaving 13 bases unmatched. The CDR3 contains 17 residues. CDR3 sequence (DNA): TGTGCCAGCAGCCCGAGGGGAAGCGGGGGTAATCAAGAGACCCAGTACTTC. Its translation: CASSPRGSGGNQETQYF.

The V gene is TRBV29-1, the J gene TRBJ1-2; D perhaps matches TRBD1 (6 bases). V gave up 5 bases and J gave up 3 bases, with 13 bases separating them. The CDR3 spans 13 residues. The germline V gene encodes CDR1 SQVTM and CDR2 ANQGSEA. The CDR3 is CSVKTGQDYGYTF. CDR3 bases: TGCAGCGTTAAAACAGGGCAGGACTATGGCTACACCTTC.

This clonotype showed up just a few times. The V and J genes are TRBV7-2 and TRBJ1-3; no clear D gene. The V gene's germline CDR1 is SGHTA and CDR2 FQGNSA. The CDR3 totals 14 residues. The V end lost 2 bases, the J end lost 2 bases, and 7 bases lay between the germline ends. DNA for the CDR3: TGTGCCAGCAGCTTAAGTTCCGCTGGAAACACCATATATTTT. Its translation: CASSLSSAGNTIYF.

This chain connects TRBV2 to TRBJ2-6; no reliable D call. Germline V CDR1 and CDR2: SNHLY, FYNNEI. V was cut by 1 base and J by 6 bases, with 4 bases left in between. There are 13 residues in the CDR3. For the CDR3, the DNA is TGTGCCAGCAGTGAAGGCCCGGCCAACGTCCTGACTTTC. It yields the protein CASSEGPANVLTF.

This clonotype was recorded a few times. J is TRBJ1-1 and V is TRBV9; 11 nucleotides agree with TRBD1. Germline values: CDR1 SGDLS, CDR2 YYNGEE. The CDR3 extends over 17 amino acids. V shed 4 bases and J 5 bases; nucleotides not matched to a gene: 13. CDR3 sequence reads: CASSPHGQGAAGTEAFF. In DNA form, the CDR3 reads TGTGCCAGCAGCCCCCACGGACAGGGGGCTGCCGGGACTGAAGCTTTCTTT.

This clonotype appeared many times. The chain uses TRBV5-1 and TRBJ2-1; possibly TRBD2 for D (5 bases). This CDR3 is built from 14 residues. The V gene's germline CDR1 is SGHRS and CDR2 YFSETQ. V dropped 2 bases and J dropped 5 bases, with 11 bases sitting between them. This CDR3 reads CASSFAGGDNEQFF. CDR3 in DNA: TGCGCCAGCAGCTTCGCGGGCGGTGACAATGAGCAGTTCTTC.

This clonotype was counted a few times. The rearrangement joins TRBV28 to TRBJ1-1; D is perhaps TRBD1 (6 bases). The CDR3 runs 14 residues. Looked up from germline, CDR1 is MDHEN and CDR2 is SYDVKM. Trimming removed 1 base from V and 7 bases from J, with 13 bases in between. The CDR3 DNA sequence: TGTGCCAGCAGTTTATTGGGGGGGCCCTTTGAAGCTTTCTTT. Translating it yields CASSLLGGPFEAFF.

This clonotype has just a few counts. This chain joins TRBV7-8 and TRBJ2-7; 8 bases agree with TRBD2. The CDR3 contains 14 residues. Germline trimming cut 0 bases from V and 4 bases from J; bases unmatched to any gene: 2. The germline CDR1 and CDR2 sequences are SGHVS and FQNEAQ. Here the CDR3 DNA reads TGTGCCAGCAGCTTAGCCGGGGGGGGTTACGAGCAGTACGTC. It specifies CASSLAGGGYEQYV.

This clonotype was seen more than once but under ten times. The chain uses TRBV24-1 and TRBJ2-5, with D possibly matching TRBD1 (5 bases). Trimming shortened V by 4 bases and J by 1 base, and 15 bases separated the two germline ends. The CDR3 loop spans 16 amino acids. Germline V CDR1 and CDR2: KGHDR, SFDVKD. The CDR3 reads CATSDPTPTVQETQYF. The CDR3 DNA follows: TGTGCCACCAGTGACCCCACCCCGACAGTCCAAGAGACCCAGTACTTC.